Included here is one TCR beta chain sequence, with context. Its antigen remains unknown. Profiling relied on immunoSEQ multiplex PCR, and the TCRdb table lists in-frame clones only, not all of them. The repertoire includes 30,000 to 35,000 clones, around 80% of them detected once, and approximately 1.1% sits in the top ten. The V gene's germline CDR1 is WNHNN and CDR2 SYGVQD (reference sequence). This CDR3 is built from 16 residues. The V segment lost 2 bases and the J segment 3 bases; nucleotides outside the gene matches: 3. The sample originates from a study of T cells in narcolepsy. Study context: Enrolled donors included narcolepsy type 1 or type 2 patients and healthy controls.

Overall study findings and caveats: HCRT-specific and TRIB2-specific autoreactive clonotypes appeared among same-patient CSF and blood CD4+ clonotypes.

Sequences were obtained from memory (CD45RA-) CD4+ T cells from blood. The TCR comes from a human donor in good health. V and J are TRBV10-1 and TRBJ2-3, with TRBD2 identical over 12 bases. The CDR3 region is CASSESGLAGTDTQYF. The CDR3 DNA is TGCGCCAGCAGTGAGAGTGGACTAGCGGGGACAGATACGCAGTATTTT.